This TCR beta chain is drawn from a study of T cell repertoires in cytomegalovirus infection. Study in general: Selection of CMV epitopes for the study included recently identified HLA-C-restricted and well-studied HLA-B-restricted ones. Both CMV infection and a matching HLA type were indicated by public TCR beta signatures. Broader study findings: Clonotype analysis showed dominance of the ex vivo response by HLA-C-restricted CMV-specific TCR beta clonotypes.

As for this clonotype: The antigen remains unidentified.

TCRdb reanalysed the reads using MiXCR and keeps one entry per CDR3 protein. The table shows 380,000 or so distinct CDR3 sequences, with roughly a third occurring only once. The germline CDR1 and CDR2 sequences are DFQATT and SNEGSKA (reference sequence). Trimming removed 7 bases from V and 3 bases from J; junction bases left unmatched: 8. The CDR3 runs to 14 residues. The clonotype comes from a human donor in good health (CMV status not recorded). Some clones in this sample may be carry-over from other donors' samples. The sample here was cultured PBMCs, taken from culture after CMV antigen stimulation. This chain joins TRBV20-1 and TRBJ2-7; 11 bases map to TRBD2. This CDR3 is CSVAGGPSGYEQYV. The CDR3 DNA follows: TGCAGTGTAGCGGGAGGGCCCTCAGGCTACGAGCAGTACGTC.